These T cell receptor beta chains were read from a single sample in a study of Graves' ophthalmopathy and Graves' hyperthyroidism. A single record per CDR3 protein comes from TCRdb applying MiXCR to the multiplex PCR reads. The sample yields hundreds of thousands of distinct CDR3 sequences, approximately 21% seen once. Sequenced material: peripheral blood. The origin of the receptors is a woman between 18 and 29 years old with stable Graves' hyperthyroidism. The CDR3 runs from the conserved cysteine through the conserved F or W. Fields, in order: CDR3 DNA, CDR3 protein, V gene, J gene, clone size, D gene. The D gene is left open where the match is weak. The size of a clone is reported for some rows only, either as once, few or many, or as a class for expanded clones.

CDR3nt: TGTGCCACCAGCAGAGTTCGTGGGGACAGAAAGTTCTCTGGAAACACCATATATTTT
CDR3aa: CATSRVRGDRKFSGNTIYF
v_gene: TRBV15
j_gene: TRBJ1-3
abundance: many
d_gene: TRBD1

CDR3nt: TGCAGTGCTGCAAGGGGACAGCACTCTGGGGCCAACGTCCTGACTTTC
CDR3aa: CSAARGQHSGANVLTF
v_gene: TRBV20-1
j_gene: TRBJ2-6
abundance: many
d_gene: TRBD1

CDR3nt: TGTGCCAGCAGTCGCCGACTAGCGGGAGTCGGAGATACGCAGTATTTT
CDR3aa: CASSRRLAGVGDTQYF
v_gene: TRBV12-3/TRBV12-4
j_gene: TRBJ2-3
abundance: many
d_gene: TRBD2

CDR3nt: TGTGCCAGCAGTGTATCGACAGTTAGCAATCAGCCCCAGCATTTT
CDR3aa: CASSVSTVSNQPQHF
v_gene: TRBV2
j_gene: TRBJ1-5
abundance: -
d_gene: -

CDR3nt: TGTGCCAGCAGTGGGCAGGGGGGAAGGGACGAGCAGTACTTC
CDR3aa: CASSGQGGRDEQYF
v_gene: TRBV2
j_gene: TRBJ2-7
abundance: many
d_gene: -

CDR3nt: TGTGCCTCCTCGGGGGGGTCATACACTGAAGCTTTCTTT
CDR3aa: CASSGGSYTEAFF
v_gene: TRBV7-2
j_gene: TRBJ1-1
abundance: -
d_gene: -

CDR3nt: TGTGCCAGCAATTGGGGGTCCAATCAGCCCCAGCATTTT
CDR3aa: CASNWGSNQPQHF
v_gene: TRBV12-3/TRBV12-4
j_gene: TRBJ1-5
abundance: few
d_gene: -

CDR3nt: TGTGCCAGCAGCAGGAACAGGTTAACCATGAACACTGAAGCTTTCTTT
CDR3aa: CASSRNRLTMNTEAFF
v_gene: TRBV12-3/TRBV12-4
j_gene: TRBJ1-1
abundance: many
d_gene: -

CDR3nt: TGTGCCAGCAGTTCACAGGGGGCTTGGATAGAGACCCAGTACTTC
CDR3aa: CASSSQGAWIETQYF
v_gene: TRBV12-3/TRBV12-4
j_gene: TRBJ2-5
abundance: -
d_gene: TRBD1

CDR3nt: TGTGCCAGCAGTAGAGGGACAGGGGGATACGAGCAGTACTTC
CDR3aa: CASSRGTGGYEQYF
v_gene: TRBV25-1
j_gene: TRBJ2-7
abundance: many
d_gene: TRBD1

CDR3nt: TGTGCCAGCAGCGGGGATCAAACTGAAGCTTTCTTT
CDR3aa: CASSGDQTEAFF
v_gene: TRBV2
j_gene: TRBJ1-1
abundance: many
d_gene: -

CDR3nt: TGTGCCAGCAGTTTAGGACTAGCGGACCGAGAGACCCAGTACTTC
CDR3aa: CASSLGLADRETQYF
v_gene: TRBV12-3/TRBV12-4
j_gene: TRBJ2-5
abundance: once
d_gene: TRBD2

CDR3nt: TGTGCCAGCAGCATAGGCGGCTACGAGCAGTACTTC
CDR3aa: CASSIGGYEQYF
v_gene: TRBV5-5
j_gene: TRBJ2-7
abundance: many
d_gene: -

CDR3nt: TGTGCCACCAGGAACGGGAATTCACCCCTCCACTTT
CDR3aa: CATRNGNSPLHF
v_gene: TRBV15
j_gene: TRBJ1-6
abundance: many
d_gene: -

CDR3nt: TGTGCCAGCGGAAGCAGGGGTTCCAACTATGGCTACACCTTC
CDR3aa: CASGSRGSNYGYTF
v_gene: TRBV12-3/TRBV12-4
j_gene: TRBJ1-2
abundance: -
d_gene: -

CDR3nt: TGTGCCTGGACCGGGACAGCAAATTCACCCCTCCACTTT
CDR3aa: CAWTGTANSPLHF
v_gene: TRBV30
j_gene: TRBJ1-6
abundance: few
d_gene: TRBD1

CDR3nt: TGTGCCAGCAGCCAAGCGGGAGTTTACGAGCAGTACTTC
CDR3aa: CASSQAGVYEQYF
v_gene: TRBV14
j_gene: TRBJ2-7
abundance: many
d_gene: -

CDR3nt: TGTGCCAGCAGCCGTCAGGCGGGAGCCTACGAGCAGTACTTC
CDR3aa: CASSRQAGAYEQYF
v_gene: TRBV12-3/TRBV12-4
j_gene: TRBJ2-7
abundance: many
d_gene: TRBD2

CDR3nt: TGCAGTGCTCCTTCTAGCGACCAAGAGACCCAGTACTTC
CDR3aa: CSAPSSDQETQYF
v_gene: TRBV20-1
j_gene: TRBJ2-5
abundance: many
d_gene: -

CDR3nt: TGTGCCAGCAGCTTAGAAAGGTTCTCTGGAAACACCATATATTTT
CDR3aa: CASSLERFSGNTIYF
v_gene: TRBV7-9
j_gene: TRBJ1-3
abundance: many
d_gene: -

CDR3nt: TGTGCCAGCAGCCAAGAGAACAGCTTCTCCTACGAGCAGTACTTC
CDR3aa: CASSQENSFSYEQYF
v_gene: TRBV14
j_gene: TRBJ2-7
abundance: many
d_gene: -

CDR3nt: TGTGCCAGCAGCCTGTTGACAGGTTCGGATTCACCCCTCCACTTT
CDR3aa: CASSLLTGSDSPLHF
v_gene: TRBV11-1
j_gene: TRBJ1-6
abundance: many
d_gene: -

CDR3nt: TGTGCCAGCACTCGATCACGGGCTAACTATGGCTACACCTTC
CDR3aa: CASTRSRANYGYTF
v_gene: TRBV12-3/TRBV12-4
j_gene: TRBJ1-2
abundance: many
d_gene: -

CDR3nt: TGTGCCAGCATCTCTCAATCCCGGGACAGGTTTTTCTACGAGCAGTACTTC
CDR3aa: CASISQSRDRFFYEQYF
v_gene: TRBV7-8
j_gene: TRBJ2-7
abundance: few
d_gene: TRBD1

CDR3nt: TGTGCCAGCTCACCACCGGGCGGCCTTAGGGAGACCCAGTACTTC
CDR3aa: CASSPPGGLRETQYF
v_gene: TRBV18
j_gene: TRBJ2-5
abundance: -
d_gene: -

CDR3nt: TGCGCCAGCAGCTTGGCCTTCCCGGAGGATTCCAACTACGAGCAGTACTTC
CDR3aa: CASSLAFPEDSNYEQYF
v_gene: TRBV5-1
j_gene: TRBJ2-7
abundance: -
d_gene: -

CDR3nt: TGTGCCAGCAGTTATGGCGACCGGGACACTGAAGCTTTCTTT
CDR3aa: CASSYGDRDTEAFF
v_gene: TRBV6-2/TRBV6-3
j_gene: TRBJ1-1
abundance: many
d_gene: -

CDR3nt: TGTGCCAGCAGTTACACAGGGGGTGGGCAGCCCCAGCATTTT
CDR3aa: CASSYTGGGQPQHF
v_gene: TRBV12-3/TRBV12-4
j_gene: TRBJ1-5
abundance: -
d_gene: TRBD1

CDR3nt: TGTGCCAGCAGTTTCGGAGGACAGGGGACCTATGGCTACACCTTC
CDR3aa: CASSFGGQGTYGYTF
v_gene: TRBV12-3/TRBV12-4
j_gene: TRBJ1-2
abundance: many
d_gene: TRBD1

CDR3nt: TGTGCCAGCAGTAGCGGGACTAGCGCGATATACGAGCAGTACTTC
CDR3aa: CASSSGTSAIYEQYF
v_gene: TRBV12-3/TRBV12-4
j_gene: TRBJ2-7
abundance: -
d_gene: TRBD2

CDR3nt: TGTGCCATCAGTGAGTTCGCGGGAGAAGAGACCCAGTACTTC
CDR3aa: CAISEFAGEETQYF
v_gene: TRBV10-3
j_gene: TRBJ2-5
abundance: many
d_gene: TRBD2

CDR3nt: TGTGCCAGCAGTTTAGTGCGGGACGAGCAGTACTTC
CDR3aa: CASSLVRDEQYF
v_gene: TRBV11-2
j_gene: TRBJ2-7
abundance: many
d_gene: -

CDR3nt: TGTGCCAGCAGTGAAATGTCAGGGGGAAATGTTGGCTACACCTTC
CDR3aa: CASSEMSGGNVGYTF
v_gene: TRBV6-1
j_gene: TRBJ1-2
abundance: many
d_gene: TRBD1

CDR3nt: TGCAGCGTGGGACAGCCTAACACTGAAGCTTTCTTT
CDR3aa: CSVGQPNTEAFF
v_gene: TRBV29-1
j_gene: TRBJ1-1
abundance: many
d_gene: TRBD1

CDR3nt: TGTGCCAGCAAAAGGACAAAGAACACTGAAGCTTTCTTT
CDR3aa: CASKRTKNTEAFF
v_gene: TRBV6-1
j_gene: TRBJ1-1
abundance: -
d_gene: -

CDR3nt: TGTGCCAGTAGTCACGTGGAGAGTGAAGCTTTCTTT
CDR3aa: CASSHVESEAFF
v_gene: TRBV19
j_gene: TRBJ1-1
abundance: many
d_gene: -

CDR3nt: TGTGCCAGCAGTTTACCCGTTAGCGGGAGGGTATTACAAGAGACCCAGTACTTC
CDR3aa: CASSLPVSGRVLQETQYF
v_gene: TRBV27
j_gene: TRBJ2-5
abundance: many
d_gene: TRBD2

CDR3nt: TGTGCCAGCAGTTTAATCGGGGGCGCAGGGAACACTGAAGCTTTCTTT
CDR3aa: CASSLIGGAGNTEAFF
v_gene: TRBV27
j_gene: TRBJ1-1
abundance: -
d_gene: -

CDR3nt: TGTGCCAGTAGCGATTTAGATGTAAACGAGCAGTACTTC
CDR3aa: CASSDLDVNEQYF
v_gene: TRBV19
j_gene: TRBJ2-7
abundance: many
d_gene: -

CDR3nt: TGCGCCAGCAGCACAGGGCTAGCGGGAGGGCCACAAGAGACCCAGTACTTC
CDR3aa: CASSTGLAGGPQETQYF
v_gene: TRBV10-1
j_gene: TRBJ2-5
abundance: many
d_gene: TRBD2

CDR3nt: TGTGCCAGCTCAACGGGACGACAAGAGACCCAGTACTTC
CDR3aa: CASSTGRQETQYF
v_gene: TRBV7-2
j_gene: TRBJ2-5
abundance: many
d_gene: -

CDR3nt: TGTGCCTGGGTTGGCAGGGGGGACGCGGGCAATCAGCCCCAGCATTTT
CDR3aa: CAWVGRGDAGNQPQHF
v_gene: TRBV30
j_gene: TRBJ1-5
abundance: -
d_gene: TRBD1

CDR3nt: TGTGCCAGCAGCAAGGGACCGGGGCGCGAGCAGTACTTC
CDR3aa: CASSKGPGREQYF
v_gene: TRBV11-2
j_gene: TRBJ2-7
abundance: many
d_gene: -

CDR3nt: TGCAGTGCTACACGAGAAACAGCTAGTTACGAGCAGTACTTC
CDR3aa: CSATRETASYEQYF
v_gene: TRBV20-1
j_gene: TRBJ2-7
abundance: many
d_gene: -

CDR3nt: TGCAGTGCTTCGGAGGAAGAGACCCAGTACTTC
CDR3aa: CSASEEETQYF
v_gene: TRBV20-1
j_gene: TRBJ2-5
abundance: many
d_gene: -

CDR3nt: TGTGCCAGTTCCCGAGGGGGGCATCGGGAGACCCAGTACTTC
CDR3aa: CASSRGGHRETQYF
v_gene: TRBV13
j_gene: TRBJ2-5
abundance: -
d_gene: -

CDR3nt: TGCGCCAGCAGCCTGCGGACAGGGAGAACTGAAGCTTTCTTT
CDR3aa: CASSLRTGRTEAFF
v_gene: TRBV4-1
j_gene: TRBJ1-1
abundance: many
d_gene: TRBD1

CDR3nt: TGTGCCTGGACACAGGGGATCTACGAGCAGTACTTC
CDR3aa: CAWTQGIYEQYF
v_gene: TRBV30
j_gene: TRBJ2-7
abundance: many
d_gene: TRBD1

CDR3nt: TGTGCCAGCAGTTGGGAACGGGGGGGGATGGCCCAGTACTTC
CDR3aa: CASSWERGGMAQYF
v_gene: TRBV27
j_gene: TRBJ2-5
abundance: -
d_gene: TRBD2

CDR3nt: TGTGCCAGCAGAGAAACTCAGACCCTGGCAGGGTCCAACGTTCTGACTTTC
CDR3aa: CASRETQTLAGSNVLTF
v_gene: TRBV2
j_gene: TRBJ2-6
abundance: once
d_gene: -

CDR3nt: TGCGCCAGCAGCCAAGATCTTCTAGCTCCTGGAGGCTCGTGGACCCAGTACTTC
CDR3aa: CASSQDLLAPGGSWTQYF
v_gene: TRBV4-3
j_gene: TRBJ2-5
abundance: many
d_gene: -

CDR3nt: TGCGCCAGCAGCTTGGGGGCAGGGGGCCACGGGACCCAGTACTTC
CDR3aa: CASSLGAGGHGTQYF
v_gene: TRBV5-1
j_gene: TRBJ2-5
abundance: many
d_gene: TRBD1

CDR3nt: TGTGCCAGCAGTTTCGGGGGCTCCTTGGATTACGCTGAAGCTTTCTTT
CDR3aa: CASSFGGSLDYAEAFF
v_gene: TRBV6-5
j_gene: TRBJ1-1
abundance: many
d_gene: -

CDR3nt: TGTGCCAGCAGTGACGAATCGGAATCCTACGAGCAGTACTTC
CDR3aa: CASSDESESYEQYF
v_gene: TRBV2
j_gene: TRBJ2-7
abundance: -
d_gene: -

CDR3nt: TGTGCCAGCTCACCACGACAGGGGGTCTATGGCTACACCTTC
CDR3aa: CASSPRQGVYGYTF
v_gene: TRBV18
j_gene: TRBJ1-2
abundance: many
d_gene: TRBD1

CDR3nt: TGCGCCAGCAGCTTGGAACAGGCAGGAAGGGGGTCCCTCCACTTT
CDR3aa: CASSLEQAGRGSLHF
v_gene: TRBV5-1
j_gene: TRBJ1-6
abundance: few
d_gene: -